The present entry profiles one TCR beta chain with its context. The data stem from a study of blood T cell repertoires in COVID-19. At the level of the study: Samples representing acute and convalescent COVID-19 were sourced from the United States, Italy and Spain. T cells, B-cell-depleted T cells, or PBMCs provided the cDNA or gDNA that served as material.

Germline V CDR1 and CDR2: ENHRY, SYGVKD. The CDR3 is made up of 14 amino acids. Trimming stripped 4 bases from V and 1 base from J, with 11 bases between. In the authors' workflow: Amplifying reference gene primers gave estimates of nucleated cell counts. Profiled with immunoSEQ multiplex PCR; TCRdb holds only in-frame clones, not every one. The V and J calls and clone size are taken from that table; D and trimming were inferred from the DNA. The sample lists 150,000 to 200,000 clones, about 74% occurring once. J is TRBJ2-7 and V is TRBV10-3; a possible D gene is TRBD2 (6 bases). The sample was peripheral blood. This TCR was recovered from a woman older than 75 with acute or convalescent COVID-19. CDR3 coding DNA: TGTGCCATCAGTGGCCCCGGGGGATCCTACGAGCAGTACTTC. Residues: CAISGPGGSYEQYF.